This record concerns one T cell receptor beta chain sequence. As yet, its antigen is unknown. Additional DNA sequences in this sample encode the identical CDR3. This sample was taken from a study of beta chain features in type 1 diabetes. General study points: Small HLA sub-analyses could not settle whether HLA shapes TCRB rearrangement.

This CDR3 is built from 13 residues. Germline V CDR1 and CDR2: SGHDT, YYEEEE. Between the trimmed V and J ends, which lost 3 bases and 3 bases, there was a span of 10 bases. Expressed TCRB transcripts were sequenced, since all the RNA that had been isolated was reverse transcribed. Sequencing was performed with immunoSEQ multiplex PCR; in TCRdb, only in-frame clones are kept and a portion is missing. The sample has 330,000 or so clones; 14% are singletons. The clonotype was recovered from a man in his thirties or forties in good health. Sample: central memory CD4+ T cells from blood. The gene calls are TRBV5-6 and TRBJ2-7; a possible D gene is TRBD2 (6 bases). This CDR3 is CASSYPGGYEQYF. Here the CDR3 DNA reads TGTGCCAGCAGCTACCCCGGGGGCTACGAGCAGTACTTC.